A single sample is the source of the 15 T cell receptor beta chains below, sequenced in a study of T cell responses to AZD1222 COVID-19 vaccine. TCRdb's table, derived via immunoSEQ multiplex PCR, lists solely in-frame clones and lacks some. The data contain 55,000 to 70,000 clones, roughly 87% of them seen just once; the ten biggest clones take up 6.1%. This specimen was peripheral blood, taken 28 days after the second AZD1222 dose. The receptors were sampled from an adult who received the AZD1222 COVID-19 vaccine.

The chain links TRBV7-4 to TRBJ2-7, with 9 bases lining up with TRBD1. The length of the CDR3 is 16 residues. V trimming: 5 bases; J trimming: 2 bases; junction bases outside the gene matches: 10. Germline V lookup: CDR1 SGHVT, CDR2 SQSDAQ. CDR3 DNA: TGTGCCAGCAGCCTCCGGTGGGACAGGGAACCCTACGAGCAGTACTTC. Its translation is CASSLRWDREPYEQYF. Full variable domain (remainder filled in from reference TRBV7-4 and TRBJ2-7): GAGVSQSPRYKVAKRGRDVALRCDSISGHVTLYWYRQTLGQGSEVLTYSQSDAQRDKSGRPSGRFSAERPERSVSTLKIQRTEQGDSAVYLCASSLRWDREPYEQYFGPGTRLTVT.

The rearrangement uses TRBV28 and TRBJ2-7, with TRBD1 identical over 11 bases. Losses at the gene ends were 6 bases for V and 8 bases for J; bases not matched to a gene: 12. The CDR3 has 15 residues. Germline values: CDR1 MDHEN, CDR2 SYDVKM. The CDR3 DNA is TGTGCCAGCAGCCCAGTCCCGGGACAGGGGGTCAAGCAGTACTTC. Translated, it gives CASSPVPGQGVKQYF.

The gene calls are TRBV5-1 and TRBJ2-7; 8 positions match TRBD2. Unmatched junction bases numbered 8, after V lost 5 bases and J lost 7 bases. The CDR3 runs 13 residues. Germline V lookup: CDR1 SGHRS, CDR2 YFSETQ. DNA for the CDR3: TGCGCCAGCAGTGCGGGGGGCCTGTGGGAGCAGTACTTC. Encoded protein: CASSAGGLWEQYF.

The chain joins TRBV5-1 to TRBJ2-1; no clear D gene. CDR1 is SGHRS, CDR2 YFSETQ, per germline. The V end lost 4 bases, the J end lost 9 bases, and 14 bases lay between the germline ends. The CDR3 length is 13 residues. CDR3 protein: CASSGPLAGEQFF. Here the CDR3 DNA reads TGCGCCAGCAGCGGACCCCTGGCAGGTGAGCAGTTCTTC.

This clone is a singleton in its sample. This chain connects TRBV11-2 to TRBJ1-5; D call uncertain. CDR1 is SGHAT, CDR2 FQNNGV, per germline. The CDR3 covers 13 residues. Trimming pared 8 bases from V and 7 bases from J, leaving 15 bases between. The DNA for the CDR3 is TGTGCCAGCTCCGCCGGATGGCAGCAGCCCCAGCATTTT. It is translated as CASSAGWQQPQHF.

V gene TRBV15 combines with J gene TRBJ2-7; 9 bases map to TRBD1. Germline trimming cut 1 base from V and 6 bases from J; bases unmatched to any gene: 7. Looked up from germline, CDR1 is LNHNV and CDR2 is YYDKDF (reference sequence). This CDR3 comprises 15 residues. The DNA for the CDR3 is TGTGCCACCAGCAGAGCGGGGACAGGGTCCACCGAGCAGTACTTC. It encodes CATSRAGTGSTEQYF.

The chain carries TRBV5-4 and TRBJ1-1; no definite D call. The CDR3 extends over 14 amino acids. The germline V and J ends were trimmed by 4 bases and 4 bases, with 14 bases remaining between them. The germline V gene encodes CDR1 SGHNT and CDR2 YYREEE (reference sequence). This CDR3 reads CASSPTRAGTEAFF. The CDR3 coding sequence is TGTGCCAGCAGCCCCACCCGGGCAGGCACTGAAGCTTTCTTT.

The chain couples TRBV29-1 to TRBJ2-7; D is perhaps TRBD1 (6 bases). Per the germline V gene, CDR1 is SQVTM and CDR2 is ANQGSEA. The CDR3 length is 13 residues. Trimming pared 4 bases from V and 6 bases from J, leaving 16 bases between. The CDR3 DNA reads TGCAGCGTTGGGACAGACCGTCTGGGCGAGCAGTACTTC. The encoded protein is CSVGTDRLGEQYF.

The chain employs TRBV7-6 and TRBJ2-2; tentative D call: TRBD1 (5 bases). From germline, CDR1 is SGHVS and CDR2 FNYEAQ. This CDR3 is 15 amino acids long. Trimming removed 1 base from V and 2 bases from J, with 8 bases in between. The CDR3 DNA reads as TGTGCCAGCAGCTTAGGACAGAGAAACACCGGGGAGCTGTTTTTT. Its protein is CASSLGQRNTGELFF.

This chain uses TRBV5-5 with TRBJ2-5; tentatively, D is TRBD2 (7 bases). Germline CDR1 SGHKS, CDR2 YYEKEE (reference sequence). Trimming took 6 bases from V and 3 from J, leaving 15 bases between them. The CDR3 loop spans 14 amino acids. This CDR3 is CASNPGRDKETQYF. For the CDR3, the DNA is TGTGCCAGCAACCCGGGGAGGGACAAAGAGACCCAGTACTTC.

The CDR3 nucleotides read TGTGCCAGCAGTTGGACGAGGGAGGGCATCAACGAGCAGTACTTC. It encodes CASSWTREGINEQYF. The chain has TRBV6-5 and TRBJ2-7; 7 bases agree with TRBD2. V was pared by 4 bases and J by 5 bases, with 11 bases of the junction left unmatched. The CDR3 length is 15 residues. Germline loops: CDR1 MNHEY, CDR2 SVGAGI.

This rearrangement joins TRBV10-3 to TRBJ2-6; 9 bases match TRBD1. The CDR3 has 19 amino acids. Trimming took 6 bases from V and 0 from J; bases not matched to a gene: 12. Germline V lookup: CDR1 ENHRY, CDR2 SYGVKD. The CDR3 spells CAIRGDREISSSGANVLTF. The CDR3, as DNA: TGTGCCATCAGAGGGGACAGGGAAATCTCCAGCTCTGGGGCCAACGTCCTGACTTTC.

The chain carries TRBV29-1 and TRBJ2-7; 11 bases agree with TRBD1. This CDR3 spans 12 amino acids. The germline V gene has CDR1 SQVTM and CDR2 ANQGSEA. V shed 7 bases, J shed 6 bases, and the junction held 5 bases outside the gene matches. For the CDR3, the DNA is TGCAGCGGGGGACAGGGGGTTGGCGAGCAGTACTTC. Protein sequence: CSGGQGVGEQYF.

The genes are TRBV6-6 and TRBJ2-1; no definite D call. V lost 3 bases and J lost 8, with 11 bases in between. Per germline, CDR1 MNHNY and CDR2 SVGAGI (reference sequence). The length of the CDR3 is 13 residues. The DNA for the CDR3 is TGTGCCAGCAGTTATAATGGCCGTGATGAGCAGTTCTTC. Protein product: CASSYNGRDEQFF.

The chain recombines TRBV6-2 or TRBV6-3 with TRBJ2-7, with 9 bases matching TRBD1. J lost 1 base, V lost 0 bases, and 13 bases had no gene match. CDR1 is MNHEY, CDR2 SVGEGT, per germline. This CDR3 region has 19 residues. CDR3 nucleotides: TGTGCCAGCAGTTACTCGAGTGGGGTGGACAGGGGCGATTCCTACGAGCAGTACTTC. This gives the protein CASSYSSGVDRGDSYEQYF.